Following are 10 T cell receptor beta chains from one sample sequenced in a study of blood T cell repertoires in COVID-19 (dated by TCRdb to the early 2020s). The library was obtained by the immunoSEQ multiplex PCR assay. TCRdb stores this immuneACCESS table with in-frame sequences only. Part of the clones is absent; in the studies checked, under half of the shortfall reflects unresolved V genes, and no reason is known for the rest. The sample contains approximately 260,000 clones, 70% to 90% of them found a single time. About 6.9% of the sample lies in the top ten. Specimen: PBMCs or T cells enriched from blood (not recorded which). The source is a woman aged 45-65 years who had been exposed to COVID-19.

V gene TRBV19 combines with J gene TRBJ1-4; the D gene is possibly TRBD1 (5 bases). The V gene lost 3 bases and the J gene lost 11 bases, with 13 bases spanning the gap. Germline V CDR1 and CDR2: LNHDA, SQIVND (reference sequence). CDR3 length: 13 amino acids. In DNA, the CDR3 is TGTGCCAGTAGTATTAGTGGGGACTGGAAACTGTTTTTT. Residues: CASSISGDWKLFF.

The rearrangement uses TRBV28 and TRBJ1-1, with D uncertain. The CDR3 spans 14 residues. Looked up from germline, CDR1 is MDHEN and CDR2 is SYDVKM. The V end was cut by 7 bases, the J end by 1 base, with 13 bases between. The CDR3 spells CASTPVGKNTEAFF. For the CDR3, the DNA is TGTGCCAGCACTCCAGTCGGGAAGAACACTGAAGCTTTCTTT.

The sample holds a few counts of this clone. The CDR3, as DNA: TGCAGCGTGGCGGGACAGGGATCGCACACCATATATTTT. Translation gives CSVAGQGSHTIYF. This chain connects TRBV29-1 to TRBJ1-3; TRBD1 aligns across 9 bases. Germline assignment: CDR1 SQVTM and CDR2 ANQGSEA. CDR3 length equals 13 residues. V lost 6 bases and J lost 8; bases outside the gene matches: 8.

This chain's CDR3 is CASSSWRGPDTQYF. The CDR3 nucleotides read TGTGCCAGCAGCTCGTGGAGGGGACCGGATACGCAGTATTTT. The V and J genes are TRBV7-8 and TRBJ2-3; tentative D call: TRBD2 (6 bases). Trimming took 4 bases from V and 6 from J, leaving 14 bases between them. Germline values: CDR1 SGHVS, CDR2 FQNEAQ. The CDR3 consists of 14 residues.

The chain uses TRBV28 and TRBJ2-3; 11 bases map to TRBD2. Per the germline V gene, CDR1 is MDHEN and CDR2 is SYDVKM. Unmatched junction bases numbered 20, after V lost 7 bases and J lost 8 bases. This CDR3 is built from 18 residues. CDR3 amino acids: CASTVLAGGKYPEGTQYF. CDR3 bases: TGTGCCAGCACAGTGCTAGCGGGGGGCAAATACCCCGAGGGTACGCAGTATTTT.

CDR3 in amino acids: CASRPHRVGSNTEAFF. The CDR3 DNA reads TGTGCCAGCAGACCCCACAGGGTTGGGTCGAACACTGAAGCTTTCTTT. V is TRBV13 and J is TRBJ1-1, with a tentative D call TRBD1 (6 bases). The CDR3 contains 16 residues. Trimming removed 6 bases from V and 1 base from J, with 18 bases in between. The germline gives CDR1 PRHDT, CDR2 FYEKMQ (reference sequence).

The chain links TRBV19 to TRBJ2-2; TRBD1 might be the D (5 bases). This CDR3 comprises 13 residues. Germline loops: CDR1 LNHDA, CDR2 SQIVND (reference sequence). Trimming took off 5 bases at V and 4 bases at J, with 8 bases between the two ends. CDR3 loop: CASSRQTTGELFF. The CDR3 coding sequence is TGTGCCAGTAGTCGACAGACCACCGGGGAGCTGTTTTTT.

CDR3 bases: TGTGCCACCAGCAGAGCCTCTCGGGATACGCAGTATTTT. Its protein is CATSRASRDTQYF. The chain links TRBV15 to TRBJ2-3; D gene unclear. The germline CDR1 and CDR2 sequences are LNHNV and YYDKDF (reference sequence). V was cut by 1 base and J by 6 bases, with 8 bases left in between. This CDR3 comprises 13 residues. Full variable domain (remainder filled in from reference TRBV15 and TRBJ2-3): DAMVIQNPRYQVTQFGKPVTLSCSQTLNHNVMYWYQQKSSQAPKLLFHYYDKDFNNEADTPDNFQSRRPNTSFCFLDIRSPGLGDTAMYLCATSRASRDTQYFGPGTRLTVL.

The chain recombines TRBV6-6 with TRBJ1-1, with D tentatively TRBD1 (5 bases). Germline V gene sequence: CDR1 MNHNY, CDR2 SVGAGI (reference sequence). The CDR3 covers 13 residues. With 5 bases removed from V and 11 bases from J, the gap between germline ends came to 18 bases. The CDR3 loop is CASSPRQWSDAFF. CDR3 DNA sequence: TGTGCCAGCAGTCCTCGACAGTGGTCGGACGCTTTCTTT.

The chain recombines TRBV3-1 (or the pseudogene TRBV3-2) with TRBJ1-6; D ambiguous. The CDR3 runs to 13 residues. V gave up 3 bases and J gave up 6 bases, with 6 bases separating them. Germline loops: CDR1 LGHDT, CDR2 YNNKEL (reference sequence). The CDR3 DNA reads as TGTGCCAGCAGCCAGAACGGTAATTCACCCCTCCACTTT. Translated, it gives CASSQNGNSPLHF.